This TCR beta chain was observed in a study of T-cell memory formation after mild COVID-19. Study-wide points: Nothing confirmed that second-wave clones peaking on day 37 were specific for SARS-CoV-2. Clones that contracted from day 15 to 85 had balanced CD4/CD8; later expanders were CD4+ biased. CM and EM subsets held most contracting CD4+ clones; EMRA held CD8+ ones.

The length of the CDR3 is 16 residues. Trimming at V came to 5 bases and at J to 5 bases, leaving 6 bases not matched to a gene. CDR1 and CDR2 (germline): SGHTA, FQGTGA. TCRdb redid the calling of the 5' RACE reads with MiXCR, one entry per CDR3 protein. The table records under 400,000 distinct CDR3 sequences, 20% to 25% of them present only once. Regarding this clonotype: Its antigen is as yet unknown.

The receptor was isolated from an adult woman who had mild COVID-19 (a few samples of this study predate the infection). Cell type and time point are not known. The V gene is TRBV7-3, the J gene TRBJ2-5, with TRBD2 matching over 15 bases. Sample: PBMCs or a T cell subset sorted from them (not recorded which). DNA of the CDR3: TGTGCCAGCAGCCCGGGACTAGCGGGAGGTCTGGAGACCCAGTACTTC. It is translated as CASSPGLAGGLETQYF. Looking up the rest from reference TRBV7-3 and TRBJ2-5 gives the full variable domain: GAGVSQTPSNKVTEKGKYVELRCDPISGHTALYWYRQSLGQGPEFLIYFQGTGAADDSGLPNDRFFAVRPEGSVSTLKIQRTERGDSAVYLCASSPGLAGGLETQYFGPGTRLLVL.